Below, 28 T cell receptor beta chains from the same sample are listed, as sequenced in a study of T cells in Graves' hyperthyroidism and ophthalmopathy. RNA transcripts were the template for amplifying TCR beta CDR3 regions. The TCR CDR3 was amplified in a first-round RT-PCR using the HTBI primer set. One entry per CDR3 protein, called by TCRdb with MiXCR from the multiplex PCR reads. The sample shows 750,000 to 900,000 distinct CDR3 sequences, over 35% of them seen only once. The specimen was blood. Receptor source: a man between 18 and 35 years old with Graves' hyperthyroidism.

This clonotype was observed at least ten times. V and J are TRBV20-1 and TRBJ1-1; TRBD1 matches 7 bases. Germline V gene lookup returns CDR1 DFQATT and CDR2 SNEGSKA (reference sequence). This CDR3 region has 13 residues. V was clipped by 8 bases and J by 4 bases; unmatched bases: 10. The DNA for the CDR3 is TGCAGTACCCTGGGACAGACGGTCACTGAAGCTTTCTTT. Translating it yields CSTLGQTVTEAFF.

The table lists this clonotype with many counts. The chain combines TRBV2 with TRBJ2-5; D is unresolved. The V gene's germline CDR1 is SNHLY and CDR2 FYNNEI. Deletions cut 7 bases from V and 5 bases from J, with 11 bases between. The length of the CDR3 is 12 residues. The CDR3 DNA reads TGTGCCAGCATGAGAGCTAGGGAGACCCAGTACTTC. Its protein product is CASMRARETQYF.

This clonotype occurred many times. CDR3 sequence: CATSFPTEVDPQHF. The DNA of the CDR3 is TGTGCCACCAGCTTCCCCACAGAGGTGGACCCCCAGCATTTT. The chain is built from TRBV15 and TRBJ1-5; no definite D call. Germline V gives CDR1 LNHNV, CDR2 YYDKDF (reference sequence). V dropped 5 bases and J dropped 10 bases, with 18 bases sitting between them. This CDR3 region has 14 residues.

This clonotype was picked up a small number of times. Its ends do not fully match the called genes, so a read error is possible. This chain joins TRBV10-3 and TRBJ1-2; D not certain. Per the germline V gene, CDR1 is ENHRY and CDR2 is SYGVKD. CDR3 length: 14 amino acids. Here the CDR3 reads CASSFDPGFYGYTF. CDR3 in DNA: TGTGCCAGCAGTTTCGACCCCGGCTTCTATGGCTACACCTTC.

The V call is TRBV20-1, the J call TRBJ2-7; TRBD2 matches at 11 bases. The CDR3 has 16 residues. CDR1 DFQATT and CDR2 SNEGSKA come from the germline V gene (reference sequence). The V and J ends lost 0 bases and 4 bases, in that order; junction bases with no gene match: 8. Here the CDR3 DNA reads TGCAGTGCTAGAGATCAACTAGCGGGAGTGGATTACGAGCAGTACTTC. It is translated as CSARDQLAGVDYEQYF.

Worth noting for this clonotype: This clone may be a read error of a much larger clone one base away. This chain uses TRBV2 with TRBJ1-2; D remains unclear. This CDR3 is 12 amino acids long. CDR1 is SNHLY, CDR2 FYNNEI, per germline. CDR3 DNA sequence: TGTGCCAGCATTGAAACTAACTATGGCTACACCTTC. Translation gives CASIETNYGYTF.

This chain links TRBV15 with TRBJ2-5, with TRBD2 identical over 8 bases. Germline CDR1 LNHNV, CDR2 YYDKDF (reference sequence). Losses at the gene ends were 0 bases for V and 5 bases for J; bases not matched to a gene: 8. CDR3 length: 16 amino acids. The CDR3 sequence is CATSRDHGGAGETQYF. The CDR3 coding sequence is TGTGCCACCAGCAGAGATCACGGGGGGGCGGGGGAGACCCAGTACTTC.

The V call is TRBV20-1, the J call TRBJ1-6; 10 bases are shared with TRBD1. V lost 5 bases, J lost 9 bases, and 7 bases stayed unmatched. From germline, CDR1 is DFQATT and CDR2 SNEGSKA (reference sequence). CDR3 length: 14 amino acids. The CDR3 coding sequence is TGCAGTGCTGTTCCGGGACAGGGGAGTTCACCCCTCCACTTT. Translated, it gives CSAVPGQGSSPLHF.

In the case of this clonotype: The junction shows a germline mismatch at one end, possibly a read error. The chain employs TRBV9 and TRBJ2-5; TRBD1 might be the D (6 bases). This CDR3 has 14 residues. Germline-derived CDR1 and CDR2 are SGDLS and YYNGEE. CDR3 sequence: CASSQRTVQETKYF. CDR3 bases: TGTGCCAGCAGCCAAAGGACAGTCCAAGAGACCAAGTACTTC.

CDR3 residues: CASRGPAGQPQHF. The DNA of the CDR3 is TGTGCCAGCAGGGGACCAGCGGGTCAGCCCCAGCATTTT. This chain uses TRBV6-2 or TRBV6-3 with TRBJ1-5, with TRBD1 as a possible D gene (5 bases). This CDR3 has 13 amino acids. Between the trimmed V and J ends, which lost 6 bases and 6 bases, there was a span of 12 bases. The V gene's germline CDR1 is MNHEY and CDR2 SVGEGT.

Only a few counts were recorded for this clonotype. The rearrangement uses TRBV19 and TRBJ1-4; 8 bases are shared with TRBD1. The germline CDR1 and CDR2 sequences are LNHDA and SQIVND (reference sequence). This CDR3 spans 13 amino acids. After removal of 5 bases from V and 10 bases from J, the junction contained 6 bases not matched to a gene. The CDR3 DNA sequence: TGTGCCAGTAGTCTGGACAGGGCGGGAAAACTGTTTTTT. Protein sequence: CASSLDRAGKLFF.

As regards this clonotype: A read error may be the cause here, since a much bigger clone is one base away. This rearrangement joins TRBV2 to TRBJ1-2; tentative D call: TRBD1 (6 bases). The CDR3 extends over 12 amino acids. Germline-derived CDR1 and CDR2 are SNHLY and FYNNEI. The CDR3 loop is CASRENRVGYAF. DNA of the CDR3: TGTGCCAGCAGAGAAAACAGGGTTGGCTACGCCTTC.

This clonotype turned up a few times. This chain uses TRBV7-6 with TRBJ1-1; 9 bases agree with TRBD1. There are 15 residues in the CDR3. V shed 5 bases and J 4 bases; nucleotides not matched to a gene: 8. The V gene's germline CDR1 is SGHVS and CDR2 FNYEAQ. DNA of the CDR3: TGTGCCAGCAGCCCCAGGACAGGGGCCCCCACTGAAGCTTTCTTT. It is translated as CASSPRTGAPTEAFF.

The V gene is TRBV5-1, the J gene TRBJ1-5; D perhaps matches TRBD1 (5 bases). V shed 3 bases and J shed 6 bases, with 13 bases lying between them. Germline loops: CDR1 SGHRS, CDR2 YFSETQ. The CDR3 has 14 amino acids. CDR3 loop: CASSSGLGSQPQHF. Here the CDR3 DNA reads TGCGCCAGCAGCTCGGGACTGGGAAGTCAGCCCCAGCATTTT.

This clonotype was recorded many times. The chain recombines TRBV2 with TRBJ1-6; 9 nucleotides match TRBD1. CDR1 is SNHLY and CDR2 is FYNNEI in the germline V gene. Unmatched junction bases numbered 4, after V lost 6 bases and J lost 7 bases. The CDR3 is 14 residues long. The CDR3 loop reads CASSRTGVNSPLHF. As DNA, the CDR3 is TGTGCCAGCAGCCGGACAGGGGTGAATTCACCCCTCCACTTT.

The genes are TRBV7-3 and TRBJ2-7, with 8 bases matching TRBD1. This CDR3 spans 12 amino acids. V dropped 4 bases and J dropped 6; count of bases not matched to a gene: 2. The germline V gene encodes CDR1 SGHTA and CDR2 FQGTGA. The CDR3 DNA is TGTGCCAGCAGCTACGACAGGGGCGAGCAGTACTTC. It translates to CASSYDRGEQYF.

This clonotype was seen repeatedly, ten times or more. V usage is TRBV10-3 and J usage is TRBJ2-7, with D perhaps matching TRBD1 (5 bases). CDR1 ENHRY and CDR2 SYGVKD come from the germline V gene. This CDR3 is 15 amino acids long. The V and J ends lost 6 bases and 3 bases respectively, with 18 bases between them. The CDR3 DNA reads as TGTGCCATCAGGAAAGAACAGGACCCGCACTACGAGCAGTACTTC. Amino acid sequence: CAIRKEQDPHYEQYF.

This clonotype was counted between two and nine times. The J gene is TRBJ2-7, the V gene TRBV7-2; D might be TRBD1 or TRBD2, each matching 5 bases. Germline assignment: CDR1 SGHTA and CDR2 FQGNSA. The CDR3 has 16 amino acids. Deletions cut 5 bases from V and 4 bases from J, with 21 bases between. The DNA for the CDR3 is TGTGCCAGCAGCCTTCCCCGGGACCGGGACGGGTACGAGCAGTACTTC. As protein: CASSLPRDRDGYEQYF.

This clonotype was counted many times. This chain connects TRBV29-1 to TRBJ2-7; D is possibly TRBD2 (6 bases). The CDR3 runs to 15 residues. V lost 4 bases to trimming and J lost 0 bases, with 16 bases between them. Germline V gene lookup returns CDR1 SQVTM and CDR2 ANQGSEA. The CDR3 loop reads CSVAGGASSSYEQYF. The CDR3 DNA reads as TGCAGCGTTGCAGGAGGGGCTTCTAGCTCCTACGAGCAGTACTTC.

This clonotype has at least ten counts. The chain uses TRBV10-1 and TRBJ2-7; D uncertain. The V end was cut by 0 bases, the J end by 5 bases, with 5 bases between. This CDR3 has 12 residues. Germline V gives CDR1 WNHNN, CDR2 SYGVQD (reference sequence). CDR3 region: CASSESGNEQYF. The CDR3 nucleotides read TGCGCCAGCAGTGAGTCGGGCAACGAGCAGTACTTC.

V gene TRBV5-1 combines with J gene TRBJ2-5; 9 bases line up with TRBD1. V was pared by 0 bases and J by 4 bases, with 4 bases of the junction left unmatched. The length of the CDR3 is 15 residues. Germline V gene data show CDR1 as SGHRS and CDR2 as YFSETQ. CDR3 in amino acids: CASSLGGDRAETQYF. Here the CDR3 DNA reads TGCGCCAGCAGCTTGGGCGGGGACAGGGCAGAGACCCAGTACTTC.

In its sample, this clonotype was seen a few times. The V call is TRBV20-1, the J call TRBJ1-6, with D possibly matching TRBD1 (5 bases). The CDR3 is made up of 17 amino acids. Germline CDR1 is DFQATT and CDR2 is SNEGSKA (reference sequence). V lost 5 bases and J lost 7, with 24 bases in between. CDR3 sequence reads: CSAPQPGWYSRNSPLHF. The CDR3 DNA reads TGCAGTGCTCCACAACCAGGGTGGTATTCTCGGAATTCACCCCTCCACTTT.

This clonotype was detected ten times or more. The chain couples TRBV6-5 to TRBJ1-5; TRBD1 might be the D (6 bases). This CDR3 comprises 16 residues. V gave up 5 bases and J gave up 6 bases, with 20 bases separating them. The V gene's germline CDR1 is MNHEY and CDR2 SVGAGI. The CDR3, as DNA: TGTGCCAGCAGTCGGGGACAATCAGGAGGCCGTCAGCCCCAGCATTTT. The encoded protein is CASSRGQSGGRQPQHF.

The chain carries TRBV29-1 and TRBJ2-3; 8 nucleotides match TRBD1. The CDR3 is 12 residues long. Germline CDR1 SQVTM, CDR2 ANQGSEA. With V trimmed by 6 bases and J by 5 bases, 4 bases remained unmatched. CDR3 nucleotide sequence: TGCAGCGTGCAGGGGGCCGGAGATACGCAGTATTTT. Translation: CSVQGAGDTQYF.

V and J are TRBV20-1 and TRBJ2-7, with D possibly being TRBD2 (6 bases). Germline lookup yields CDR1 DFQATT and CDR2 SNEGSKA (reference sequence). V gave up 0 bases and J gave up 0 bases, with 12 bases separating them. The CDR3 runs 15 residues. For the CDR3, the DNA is TGCAGTGCTAGAGATTTGGCGGGGCTCTCCTACGAGCAGTACTTC. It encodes CSARDLAGLSYEQYF.

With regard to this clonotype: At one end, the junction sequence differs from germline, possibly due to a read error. CDR3 in amino acids: CAGSPEGGSQETQYF. The CDR3 coding sequence is TGTGCCGGCAGCCCAGAAGGGGGGTCCCAAGAGACCCAGTACTTC. The V call is TRBV7-8, the J call TRBJ2-5; either TRBD1 or TRBD2 may supply D (6 bases each). The germline CDR1 and CDR2 sequences are SGHVS and FQNEAQ. The CDR3 contains 15 residues.

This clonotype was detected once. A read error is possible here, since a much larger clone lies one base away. The CDR3 region has the DNA TGTGCCAGCAGCGTAGGTTGCTCTGGAAACACCATATATTTT. Its protein is CASSVGCSGNTIYF. This chain joins TRBV9 and TRBJ1-3; D not resolved. The V end lost 0 bases, the J end lost 0 bases, and 4 bases lay between the germline ends. Germline assignment: CDR1 SGDLS and CDR2 YYNGEE. This CDR3 contains 14 residues. Filled out from reference TRBV9 and TRBJ1-3, the complete variable domain reads DSGVTQTPKHLITATGQRVTLRCSPRSGDLSVYWYQQSLDQGLQFLIQYYNGEERAKGNILERFSAQQFPDLHSELNLSSLELGDSALYFCASSVGCSGNTIYFGEGSWLTVV.

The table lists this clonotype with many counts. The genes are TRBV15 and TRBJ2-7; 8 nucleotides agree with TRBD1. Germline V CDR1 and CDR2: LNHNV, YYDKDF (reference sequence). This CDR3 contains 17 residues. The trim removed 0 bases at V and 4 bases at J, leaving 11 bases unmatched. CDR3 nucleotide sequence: TGTGCCACCAGCAGAGATCCGAGTCCCAACAGGGGGTACGAGCAGTACTTC. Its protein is CATSRDPSPNRGYEQYF.